Listed here are 6 T cell receptor beta chains from one sample, sequenced in a study of blood T cell repertoires in COVID-19. The data were produced by immunoSEQ multiplex PCR, yet TCRdb's version contains in-frame clones alone and is incomplete. In the table there are 35,000 to 50,000 clones, 75% to 90% of which are singletons. Sequencing was carried out using peripheral blood. The receptors originated from a man between 60 and 75 years old with active COVID-19.

The rearrangement links TRBV11-2 to TRBJ2-1; 8 bases match TRBD2. Germline values: CDR1 SGHAT, CDR2 FQNNGV. The trim removed 4 bases at V and 2 bases at J, leaving 13 bases unmatched. This CDR3 spans 18 amino acids. The CDR3 is CASSSLSGWRGAYNEQFF. CDR3 nucleotides: TGTGCCAGCAGCTCCCTCTCGGGCTGGCGGGGGGCCTACAATGAGCAGTTCTTC.

V and J are TRBV7-8 and TRBJ2-1; TRBD2 aligns across 8 bases. V dropped 5 bases and J dropped 7; count of bases not matched to a gene: 10. Germline V lookup: CDR1 SGHVS, CDR2 FQNEAQ. CDR3 size: 15 residues. Here the CDR3 DNA reads TGTGCCAGCAGCCACTTAGCGGGAAATGGAAATGAGCAGTTCTTC. Translating it yields CASSHLAGNGNEQFF.

The chain combines TRBV28 with TRBJ2-7, with 8 bases identical to TRBD2. After removal of 11 bases from V and 6 bases from J, the junction contained 12 bases not matched to a gene. This CDR3 is built from 13 residues. Germline-derived CDR1 and CDR2 are MDHEN and SYDVKM. The CDR3 DNA reads as TGTGCCGCATGGGGCGGGGGGCGGTCCGAGCAGTACTTC. It codes for CAAWGGGRSEQYF.

This clone was found once. This chain connects TRBV19 to TRBJ2-1; D might be TRBD2 (6 bases). The CDR3 extends over 15 amino acids. V dropped 3 bases and J dropped 4 bases, with 13 bases sitting between them. From germline, CDR1 is LNHDA and CDR2 SQIVND (reference sequence). The DNA of the CDR3 is TGTGCCAGTAGTATGGAGGGACGGAGTTACAATGAGCAGTTCTTC. It yields the protein CASSMEGRSYNEQFF.

This chain connects TRBV14 to TRBJ2-7, with 8 bases that match TRBD1. The CDR3 is 14 residues long. The germline V gene has CDR1 SGHDN and CDR2 FVKESK. The V gene end was trimmed by 5 bases and the J gene end by 2 bases; junction bases not matched to a gene: 5. The CDR3 here is CASSRGRGPYEQYF. CDR3 nucleotides: TGTGCCAGCAGCAGGGGCAGGGGGCCCTACGAGCAGTACTTC.

V is TRBV13 and J is TRBJ1-2; no reliable D call. Trimming took 1 base from V and 0 from J, leaving 6 bases between them. Germline V gene data show CDR1 as PRHDT and CDR2 as FYEKMQ (reference sequence). This CDR3 is built from 14 residues. This CDR3 is CASSLVGANYGYTF. For the CDR3, the DNA is TGTGCCAGCAGCTTAGTCGGGGCTAACTATGGCTACACCTTC.